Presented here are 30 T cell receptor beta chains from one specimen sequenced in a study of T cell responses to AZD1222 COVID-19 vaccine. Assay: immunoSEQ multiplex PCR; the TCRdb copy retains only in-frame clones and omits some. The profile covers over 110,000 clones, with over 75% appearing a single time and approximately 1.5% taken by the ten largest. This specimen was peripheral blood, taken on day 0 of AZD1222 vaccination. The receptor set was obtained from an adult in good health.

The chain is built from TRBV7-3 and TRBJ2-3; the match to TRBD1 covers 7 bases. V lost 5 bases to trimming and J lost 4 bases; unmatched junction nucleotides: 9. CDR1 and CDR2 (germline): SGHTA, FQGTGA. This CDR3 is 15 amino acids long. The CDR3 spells CASSATGTAADTQYF. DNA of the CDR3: TGTGCCAGCAGCGCAACCGGGACAGCAGCAGATACGCAGTATTTT.

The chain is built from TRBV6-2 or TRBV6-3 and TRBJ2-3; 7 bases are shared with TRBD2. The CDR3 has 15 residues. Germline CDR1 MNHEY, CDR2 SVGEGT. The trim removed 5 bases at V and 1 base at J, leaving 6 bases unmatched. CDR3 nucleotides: TGTGCCAGCAGTAGCGCGGGAGCTGGCACAGATACGCAGTATTTT. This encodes CASSSAGAGTDTQYF.

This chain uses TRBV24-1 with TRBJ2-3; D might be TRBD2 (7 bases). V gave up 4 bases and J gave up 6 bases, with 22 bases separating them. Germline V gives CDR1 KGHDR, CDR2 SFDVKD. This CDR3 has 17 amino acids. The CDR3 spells CATSDLSEGGHGDTQYF. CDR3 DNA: TGTGCCACCAGTGACCTCTCCGAGGGGGGGCACGGGGATACGCAGTATTTT.

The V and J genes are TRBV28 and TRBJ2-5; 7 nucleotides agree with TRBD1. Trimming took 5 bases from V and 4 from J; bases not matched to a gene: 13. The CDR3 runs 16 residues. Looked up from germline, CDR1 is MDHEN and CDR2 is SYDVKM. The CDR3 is CASSPRRQGRRETQYF. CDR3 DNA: TGTGCCAGCAGTCCTCGACGACAGGGAAGGCGAGAGACCCAGTACTTC.

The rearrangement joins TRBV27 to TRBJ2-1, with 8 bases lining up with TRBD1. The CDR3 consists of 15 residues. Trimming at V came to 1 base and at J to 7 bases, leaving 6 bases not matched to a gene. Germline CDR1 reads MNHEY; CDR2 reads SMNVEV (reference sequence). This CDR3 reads CASSLLQGAGNEQFF. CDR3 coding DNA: TGTGCCAGCAGTTTATTGCAGGGGGCGGGGAATGAGCAGTTCTTC.

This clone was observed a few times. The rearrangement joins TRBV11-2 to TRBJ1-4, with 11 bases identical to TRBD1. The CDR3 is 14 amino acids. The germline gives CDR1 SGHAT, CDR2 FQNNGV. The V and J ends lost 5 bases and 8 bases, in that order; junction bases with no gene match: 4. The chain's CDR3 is CASSPGTGGEKLFF. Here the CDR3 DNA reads TGTGCCAGCAGCCCAGGGACAGGGGGAGAAAAACTGTTTTTT.

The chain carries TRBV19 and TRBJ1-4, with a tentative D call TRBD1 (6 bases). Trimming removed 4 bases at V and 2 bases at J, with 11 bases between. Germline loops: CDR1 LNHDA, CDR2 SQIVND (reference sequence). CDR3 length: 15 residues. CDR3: CASSTPGVTNEKLFF. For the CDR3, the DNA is TGTGCCAGTAGTACGCCAGGGGTCACTAATGAAAAACTGTTTTTT.

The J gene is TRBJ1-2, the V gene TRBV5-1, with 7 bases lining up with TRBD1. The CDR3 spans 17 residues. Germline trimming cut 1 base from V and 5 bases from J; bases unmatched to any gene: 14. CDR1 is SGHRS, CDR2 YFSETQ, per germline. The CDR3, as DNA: TGCGCCAGCAGCTTGAATGACAGGGCCAGCCCGGAGTATGGCTACACCTTC. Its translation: CASSLNDRASPEYGYTF.

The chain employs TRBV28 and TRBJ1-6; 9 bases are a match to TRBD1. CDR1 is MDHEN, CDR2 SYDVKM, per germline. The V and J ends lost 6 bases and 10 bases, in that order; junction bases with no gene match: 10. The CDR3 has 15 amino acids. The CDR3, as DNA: TGTGCCAGCAGAGGCGAGGACAGGGGAAGGTCACCCCTCCACTTT. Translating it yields CASRGEDRGRSPLHF.

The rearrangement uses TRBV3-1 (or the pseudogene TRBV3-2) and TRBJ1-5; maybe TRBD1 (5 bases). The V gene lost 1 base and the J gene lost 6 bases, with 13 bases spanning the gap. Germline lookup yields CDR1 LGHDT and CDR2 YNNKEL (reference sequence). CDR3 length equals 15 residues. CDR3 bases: TGTGCCAGCAGCCAAGGGGGCAGGCAGGGTCAGCCCCAGCATTTT. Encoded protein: CASSQGGRQGQPQHF.

The CDR3 region is CAWSADRGTEAFF. As DNA, the CDR3 is TGTGCCTGGAGTGCTGACAGGGGGACTGAAGCTTTCTTT. V usage is TRBV30 and J usage is TRBJ1-1; 9 bases are a match to TRBD1. Germline CDR1 GTSNPN, CDR2 SVGIG (reference sequence). This CDR3 spans 13 amino acids. With V trimmed by 1 base and J by 5 bases, 2 bases remained unmatched.

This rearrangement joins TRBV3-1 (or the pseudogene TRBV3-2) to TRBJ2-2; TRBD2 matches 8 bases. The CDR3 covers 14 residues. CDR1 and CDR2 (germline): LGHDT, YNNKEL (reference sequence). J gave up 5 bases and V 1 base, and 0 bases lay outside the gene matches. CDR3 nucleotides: TGTGCCAGCAGCCAAGGCGGGGGGACCGGGGAGCTGTTTTTT. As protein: CASSQGGGTGELFF.

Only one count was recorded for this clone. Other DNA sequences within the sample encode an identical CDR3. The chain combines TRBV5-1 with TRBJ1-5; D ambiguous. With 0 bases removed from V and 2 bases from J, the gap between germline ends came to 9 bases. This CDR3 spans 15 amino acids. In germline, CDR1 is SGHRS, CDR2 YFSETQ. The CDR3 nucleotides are TGCGCCAGCAGCTTGGAGGGAACTGGCAATCAGCCCCAGCATTTT. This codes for CASSLEGTGNQPQHF.

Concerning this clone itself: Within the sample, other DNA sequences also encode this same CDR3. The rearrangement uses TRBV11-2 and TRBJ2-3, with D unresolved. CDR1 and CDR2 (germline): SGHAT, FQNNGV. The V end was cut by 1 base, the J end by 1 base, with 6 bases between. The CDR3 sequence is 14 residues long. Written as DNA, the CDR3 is TGTGCCAGCAGCTTAGGGGTAGGCACAGATACGCAGTATTTT. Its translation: CASSLGVGTDTQYF.

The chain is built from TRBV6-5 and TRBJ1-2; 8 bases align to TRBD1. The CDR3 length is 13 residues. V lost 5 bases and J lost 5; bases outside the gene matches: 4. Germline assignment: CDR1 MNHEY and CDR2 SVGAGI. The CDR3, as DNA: TGTGCCAGCAGTCCAGGGGGCTCGTATGGCTACACCTTC. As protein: CASSPGGSYGYTF.

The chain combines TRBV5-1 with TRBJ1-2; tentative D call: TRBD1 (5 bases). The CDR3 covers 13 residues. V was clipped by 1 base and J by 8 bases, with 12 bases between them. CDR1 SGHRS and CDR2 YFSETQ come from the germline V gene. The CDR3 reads CASSLSQGTGYTF. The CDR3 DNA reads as TGCGCCAGCAGCTTGAGCCAGGGCACCGGCTACACCTTC.

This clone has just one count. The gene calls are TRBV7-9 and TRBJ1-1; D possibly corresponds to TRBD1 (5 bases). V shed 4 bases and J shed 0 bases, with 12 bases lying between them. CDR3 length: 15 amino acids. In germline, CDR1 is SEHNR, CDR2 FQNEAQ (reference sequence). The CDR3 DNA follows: TGTGCCAGCAGCTCACCTGGGGCGGTGAACACTGAAGCTTTCTTT. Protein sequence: CASSSPGAVNTEAFF.

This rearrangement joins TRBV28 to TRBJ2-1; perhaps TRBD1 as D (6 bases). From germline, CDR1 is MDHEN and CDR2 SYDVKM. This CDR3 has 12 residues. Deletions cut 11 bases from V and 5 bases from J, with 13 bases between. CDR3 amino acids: CAGRGFNNEQFF. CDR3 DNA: TGTGCCGGAAGGGGGTTCAACAATGAGCAGTTCTTC.

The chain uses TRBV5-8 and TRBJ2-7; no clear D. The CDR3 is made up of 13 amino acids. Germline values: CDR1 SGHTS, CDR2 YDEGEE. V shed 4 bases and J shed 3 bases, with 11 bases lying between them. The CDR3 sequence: CASSPYSSYEQYF. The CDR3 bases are TGTGCCAGCAGCCCATACAGTAGCTACGAGCAGTACTTC.

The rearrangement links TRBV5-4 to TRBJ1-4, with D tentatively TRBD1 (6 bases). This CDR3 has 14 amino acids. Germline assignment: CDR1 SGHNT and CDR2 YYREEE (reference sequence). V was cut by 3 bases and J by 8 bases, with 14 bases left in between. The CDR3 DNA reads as TGTGCCAGCAGCTCGGACAGTCAGGGAGAAAAACTGTTTTTT. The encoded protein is CASSSDSQGEKLFF.

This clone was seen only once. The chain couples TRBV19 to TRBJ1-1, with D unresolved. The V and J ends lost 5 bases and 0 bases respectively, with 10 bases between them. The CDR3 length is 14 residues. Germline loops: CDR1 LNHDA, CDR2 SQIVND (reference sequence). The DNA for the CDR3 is TGTGCCAGTAGTGGCGAGCAGCTGAACACTGAAGCTTTCTTT. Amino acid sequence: CASSGEQLNTEAFF.

The CDR3: CAWSLSGGGYNSPLHF. CDR3 bases: TGTGCCTGGAGCCTCTCTGGAGGGGGATACAATTCACCCCTCCACTTT. The rearrangement uses TRBV30 and TRBJ1-6, with a weak D call TRBD1 (6 bases). V was shortened by 3 bases and J by 7 bases, with 19 bases between the two germline ends. The germline V gene encodes CDR1 GTSNPN and CDR2 SVGIG (reference sequence). The CDR3 has 16 residues.

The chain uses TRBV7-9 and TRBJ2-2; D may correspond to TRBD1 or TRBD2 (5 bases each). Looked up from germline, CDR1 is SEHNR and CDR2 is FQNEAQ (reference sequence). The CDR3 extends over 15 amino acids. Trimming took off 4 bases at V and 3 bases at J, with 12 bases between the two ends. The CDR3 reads CASSSGTVHTGELFF. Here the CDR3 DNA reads TGTGCCAGCAGCTCCGGGACGGTTCACACCGGGGAGCTGTTTTTT.

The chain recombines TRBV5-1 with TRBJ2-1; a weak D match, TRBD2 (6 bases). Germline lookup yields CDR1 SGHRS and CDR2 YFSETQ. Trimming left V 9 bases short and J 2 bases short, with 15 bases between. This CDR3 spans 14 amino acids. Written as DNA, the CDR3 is TGCGCCACCGCTTCGGGGGATACCTACAATGAGCAGTTCTTC. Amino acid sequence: CATASGDTYNEQFF.

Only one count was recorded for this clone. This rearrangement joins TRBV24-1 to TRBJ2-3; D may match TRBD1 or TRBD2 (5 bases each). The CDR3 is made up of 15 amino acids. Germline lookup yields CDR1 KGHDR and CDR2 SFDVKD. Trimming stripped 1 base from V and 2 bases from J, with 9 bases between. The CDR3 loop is CATSDFGAPTDTQYF. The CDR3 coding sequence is TGTGCCACCAGTGATTTCGGGGCCCCCACAGATACGCAGTATTTT.

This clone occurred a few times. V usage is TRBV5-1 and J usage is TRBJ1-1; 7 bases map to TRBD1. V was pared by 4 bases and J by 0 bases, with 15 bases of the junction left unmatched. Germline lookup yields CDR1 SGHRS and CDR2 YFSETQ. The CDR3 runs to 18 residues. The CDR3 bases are TGCGCCAGCAGCCCTAGACAGGGTGCATTTTCCATGAACACTGAAGCTTTCTTT. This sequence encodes CASSPRQGAFSMNTEAFF. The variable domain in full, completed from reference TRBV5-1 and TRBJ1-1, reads KAGVTQTPRYLIKTRGQQVTLSCSPISGHRSVSWYQQTPGQGLQFLFEYFSETQRNKGNFPGRFSGRQFSNSRSEMNVSTLELGDSALYLCASSPRQGAFSMNTEAFFGQGTRLTVV.

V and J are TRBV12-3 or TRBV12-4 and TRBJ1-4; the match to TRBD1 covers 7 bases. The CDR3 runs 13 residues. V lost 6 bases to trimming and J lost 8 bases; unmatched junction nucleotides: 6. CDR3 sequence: CASSKTGREKLFF. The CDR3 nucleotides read TGTGCCAGCAGCAAGACAGGGAGGGAAAAACTGTTTTTT.

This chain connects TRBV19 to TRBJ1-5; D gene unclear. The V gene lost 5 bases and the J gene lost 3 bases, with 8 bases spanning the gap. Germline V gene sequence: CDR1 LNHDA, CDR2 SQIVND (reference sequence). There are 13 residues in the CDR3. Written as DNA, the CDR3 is TGTGCCAGTAGTCGGCTCATCAATCAGCCCCAGCATTTT. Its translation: CASSRLINQPQHF.

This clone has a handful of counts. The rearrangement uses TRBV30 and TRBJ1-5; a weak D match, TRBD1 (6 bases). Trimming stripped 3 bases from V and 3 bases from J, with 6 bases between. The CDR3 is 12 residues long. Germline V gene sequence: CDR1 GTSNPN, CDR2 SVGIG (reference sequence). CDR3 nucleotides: TGTGCCTGGAGGGGGGCCAATCAGCCCCAGCATTTT. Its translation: CAWRGANQPQHF.

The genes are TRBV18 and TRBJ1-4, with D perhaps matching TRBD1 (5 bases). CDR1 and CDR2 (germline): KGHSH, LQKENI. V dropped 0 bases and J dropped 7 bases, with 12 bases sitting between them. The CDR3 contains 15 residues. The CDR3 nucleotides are TGTGCCAGCTCACCACCGGAGACAAGGGGTGAAAAACTGTTTTTT. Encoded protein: CASSPPETRGEKLFF.